This T cell receptor beta chain originates from a study of blood T cell repertoires in COVID-19. This table comes from immunoSEQ multiplex PCR, and its TCRdb copy is limited to in-frame clones, with some not included. The data show a few hundred thousand clones, around 91% seen once. Germline-derived CDR1 and CDR2 are SGHDN and FVKESK. Trimming took off 4 bases at V and 9 bases at J, with 22 bases between the two ends. This CDR3 spans 16 amino acids. Those enrolled, adults aged roughly 18 to 89 years, came from some 25 US areas. Material: PBMCs or T cells enriched from blood (not recorded which). The gene calls are TRBV14 and TRBJ2-1; D might be TRBD2 (5 bases). This clonotype was obtained from a woman between 18 and 29 years old with acute COVID-19. The CDR3 here is CASSPVTGNHRSEQFF. The CDR3, as DNA: TGTGCCAGCAGCCCCGTTACCGGGAACCACCGGAGTGAGCAGTTCTTC.